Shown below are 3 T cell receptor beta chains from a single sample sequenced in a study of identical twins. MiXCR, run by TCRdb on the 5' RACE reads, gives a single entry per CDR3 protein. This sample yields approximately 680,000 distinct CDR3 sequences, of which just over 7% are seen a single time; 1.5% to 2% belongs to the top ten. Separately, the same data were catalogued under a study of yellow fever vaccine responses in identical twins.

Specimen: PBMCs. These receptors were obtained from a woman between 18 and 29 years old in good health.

CDR3 DNA sequence: TGTGCCAGCAGTACAACCTCGGACTCCTTGCCCGAGCAGTACGTC. It encodes CASSTTSDSLPEQYV. The chain has TRBV2 and TRBJ2-7; D may be TRBD2 (5 bases). The CDR3 runs to 15 residues. Germline-derived CDR1 and CDR2 are SNHLY and FYNNEI. The V end lost 5 bases, the J end lost 6 bases, and 20 bases lay between the germline ends.

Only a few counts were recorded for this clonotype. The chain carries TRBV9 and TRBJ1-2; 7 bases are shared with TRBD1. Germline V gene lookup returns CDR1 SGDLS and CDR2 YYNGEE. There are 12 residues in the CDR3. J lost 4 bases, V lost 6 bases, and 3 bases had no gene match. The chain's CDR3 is CASNDRVYGYTF. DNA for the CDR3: TGTGCCAGCAATGACAGGGTCTATGGCTACACCTTC.

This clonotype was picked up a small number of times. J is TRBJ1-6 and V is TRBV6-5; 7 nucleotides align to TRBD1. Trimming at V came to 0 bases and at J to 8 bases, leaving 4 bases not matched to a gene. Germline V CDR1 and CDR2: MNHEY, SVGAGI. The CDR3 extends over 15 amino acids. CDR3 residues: CASSYSGQGDSPLHF. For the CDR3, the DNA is TGTGCCAGCAGTTACTCCGGCCAGGGGGATTCACCCCTCCACTTT.